This T cell receptor (beta chain) emerged from a study of PD-L1 blockade in urothelial cancer. Looking at the study overall: A median blood sample held approximately 140,000 T cells and tens of thousands of unique TCRs.

This sample's time point: pretreatment peripheral blood. This CDR3 has 13 amino acids. V lost 7 bases and J 1 base, leaving 10 bases between the germline ends. Germline CDR1 reads MNHEY; CDR2 reads SMNVEV (reference sequence). Regarding this clone: The target antigen is unknown.

Study-level findings and limits: A pretreatment blood TCR clonality that fell below the median predicted better progression-free and overall survival.

Profiled with immunoSEQ multiplex PCR; TCRdb holds only in-frame clones, not every one. Of about 130,000 clones in the sample, around 84% were seen once. This chain uses TRBV27 with TRBJ1-1; D gene ambiguous. The source was PBMCs, collected around atezolizumab (anti-PD-L1) treatment. This TCR derives from a man in his fifties or sixties with urothelial cancer. CDR3 nucleotides: TGTGCCAGCAAGGCCAGGCGGAACACTGAAGCTTTCTTT. Protein sequence: CASKARRNTEAFF.